One and the same sample provided the 25 T cell receptor beta chains below, sequenced in a study of T cell changes during pregnancy in multiple sclerosis. TCRdb's table, derived via immunoSEQ multiplex PCR, lists solely in-frame clones and lacks some. This sample has 73,000 or so clones, with about 90% found just once. The input for sequencing was peripheral blood, taken in the second trimester of pregnancy. The receptor source for this set is a female donor with multiple sclerosis, enrolled in a pregnancy study.

J is TRBJ1-1 and V is TRBV5-6; 9 bases fit TRBD1. This CDR3 has 17 residues. Germline loops: CDR1 SGHDT, CDR2 YYEEEE. Germline trimming cut 1 base from V and 5 bases from J; bases unmatched to any gene: 12. As DNA, the CDR3 is TGTGCCAGCAGCTTGTCGTTGTACAGGGGGCGAGGAACTGAAGCTTTCTTT. Its translation is CASSLSLYRGRGTEAFF.

The CDR3 is CASSLAAGGMGEQFF. CDR3 DNA: TGTGCCAGCAGCTTAGCAGCGGGGGGGATGGGTGAGCAGTTCTTC. The chain recombines TRBV7-9 with TRBJ2-1; 10 positions match TRBD2. The CDR3 length is 15 residues. CDR1 is SEHNR, CDR2 FQNEAQ, per germline (reference sequence). Germline trimming cut 0 bases from V and 9 bases from J; bases unmatched to any gene: 5.

The rearrangement joins TRBV19 to TRBJ1-2; the D gene is possibly TRBD1 (6 bases). The CDR3 loop spans 14 amino acids. V dropped 4 bases and J dropped 2 bases, with 11 bases sitting between them. CDR1 is LNHDA, CDR2 SQIVND, per germline (reference sequence). CDR3 nucleotides: TGTGCCAGTAGTACGGCGGGGGGCAACTATGGCTACACCTTC. It is translated as CASSTAGGNYGYTF.

The CDR3 protein is CASSRGGGPSYEQYF. DNA for the CDR3: TGTGCCAGCAGCCGGGGAGGGGGTCCCTCCTACGAGCAGTACTTC. This sequence joins TRBV4-2 and TRBJ2-7, with D possibly TRBD2 on 7 matching bases. This CDR3 has 15 residues. Trimming took off 4 bases at V and 0 bases at J, with 13 bases between the two ends. CDR1 LGHNA and CDR2 YNFKEQ come from the germline V gene.

The chain is built from TRBV27 and TRBJ2-2; D is unresolved. CDR1 and CDR2 (germline): MNHEY, SMNVEV (reference sequence). The CDR3 length is 14 residues. V was cut by 6 bases and J by 1 base, with 9 bases left in between. The CDR3 loop is CASSLTWNTGELFF. The DNA for the CDR3 is TGTGCCAGCAGCTTAACTTGGAACACCGGGGAGCTGTTTTTT.

The chain is built from TRBV7-8 and TRBJ1-6; perhaps TRBD1 as D (6 bases). From germline, CDR1 is SGHVS and CDR2 FQNEAQ. This CDR3 region has 15 residues. V gave up 6 bases and J gave up 7 bases, with 16 bases separating them. CDR3 bases: TGTGCCAGCAGTCCGATCAGGGGAAGGAATTCACCCCTCCACTTT. This sequence encodes CASSPIRGRNSPLHF.

This chain uses TRBV14 with TRBJ1-5; 10 bases map to TRBD1. Germline V gene sequence: CDR1 SGHDN, CDR2 FVKESK. V was pared by 6 bases and J by 7 bases, with 6 bases of the junction left unmatched. This CDR3 is 14 amino acids long. The CDR3 bases are TGTGCCAGCAGTCGTCAGGGACAGGGGCAGCCCCAGCATTTT. Translation: CASSRQGQGQPQHF.

The chain couples TRBV11-3 to TRBJ2-1; 10 bases fit TRBD2. This CDR3 is built from 16 residues. The ends lost 7 bases at V and 6 bases at J; junction bases unmatched: 12. Germline V lookup: CDR1 SGHNT, CDR2 YENEEA. The CDR3: CASNFSGGTGTNEQFF. The DNA of the CDR3 is TGTGCCAGCAACTTTAGCGGGGGGACGGGGACCAATGAGCAGTTCTTC.

The count of this clone is one. The V gene is TRBV7-3, the J gene TRBJ2-1; D is possibly TRBD1 (7 bases). V was trimmed by 5 bases and J by 3 bases, leaving 17 bases between them. Germline CDR1 is SGHTA and CDR2 is FQGTGA. The CDR3 runs to 16 residues. Here the CDR3 reads CASSPRGDSFYNEQFF. CDR3 DNA sequence: TGTGCCAGCAGCCCGCGCGGGGACAGCTTCTACAATGAGCAGTTCTTC.

This clone was recorded once. The rearrangement uses TRBV19 and TRBJ1-2; TRBD1 aligns across 10 bases. Germline CDR1 LNHDA, CDR2 SQIVND (reference sequence). J lost 6 bases, V lost 5 bases, and 3 bases had no gene match. The CDR3 runs to 13 residues. Here the CDR3 DNA reads TGTGCCAGTAGTGCTGGGACAGGGGATGGCTACACCTTC. Translated: CASSAGTGDGYTF.

CDR3 sequence: CASSIGGGGEKLFF. Here the CDR3 DNA reads TGTGCCAGCAGCATAGGGGGCGGGGGGGAAAAACTGTTTTTT. This chain uses TRBV9 with TRBJ1-4; 7 bases match TRBD1. CDR3 size: 14 residues. With 4 bases clipped from V and 8 bases from J, the junction kept 8 bases outside the gene matches. CDR1 SGDLS and CDR2 YYNGEE come from the germline V gene.

The chain recombines TRBV2 with TRBJ1-2, with 8 bases identical to TRBD1. Germline CDR1 is SNHLY and CDR2 is FYNNEI. The CDR3 is 14 amino acids. V lost 4 bases and J lost 8; bases outside the gene matches: 9. This chain's CDR3 is CASSALLQGGGYTF. The CDR3 coding sequence is TGTGCCAGCAGTGCACTATTACAGGGGGGCGGCTACACCTTC.

Regarding this clone: At one end the junction does not follow the germline gene, possibly because of a read error. The V call is TRBV7-7, the J call TRBJ2-2; 7 bases line up with TRBD2. In germline, CDR1 is SSHAT, CDR2 FNYEAQ (reference sequence). The CDR3 spans 19 residues. The CDR3 nucleotides read TGTGCTAGCAGCCCACGACGGATAGCGGGCCTCTTAAACACCGGGGAGCTGTTTTTT. This codes for CASSPRRIAGLLNTGELFF.

The chain joins TRBV7-9 to TRBJ2-1; 12 bases agree with TRBD1. The CDR3 length is 15 residues. V gave up 3 bases and J gave up 7 bases; unmatched junction bases: 4. CDR1 is SEHNR, CDR2 FQNEAQ, per germline (reference sequence). The DNA for the CDR3 is TGTGCCAGCAGCTTGGGACAGGGGGCCGGGAATGAGCAGTTCTTC. This sequence encodes CASSLGQGAGNEQFF. The whole variable domain, remainder taken from reference TRBV7-9 and TRBJ2-1, is DTGVSQNPRHKITKRGQNVTFRCDPISEHNRLYWYRQTLGQGPEFLTYFQNEAQLEKSRLLSDRFSAERPKGSFSTLEIQRTEQGDSAMYLCASSLGQGAGNEQFFGPGTRLTVL.

The V call is TRBV19, the J call TRBJ1-1; TRBD1 agrees at 10 bases. J was trimmed by 5 bases and V by 2 bases; bases with no gene match: 5. The germline gives CDR1 LNHDA, CDR2 SQIVND (reference sequence). This CDR3 has 15 amino acids. The CDR3 loop reads CASSIRDRGFTEAFF. CDR3 nucleotides: TGTGCCAGTAGTATACGGGACAGGGGTTTTACTGAAGCTTTCTTT.

J is TRBJ1-1 and V is TRBV4-1; no clear D. Germline assignment: CDR1 MGHRA and CDR2 YSYEKL. The CDR3 is 14 amino acids. Trimming removed 0 bases at V and 4 bases at J, with 9 bases between. CDR3: CASSQEVERTEAFF. CDR3 nucleotides: TGCGCCAGCAGCCAAGAGGTAGAACGCACTGAAGCTTTCTTT.

The gene calls are TRBV18 and TRBJ2-1; no clear D. Trimming removed 6 bases from V and 9 bases from J, with 9 bases in between. Germline assignment: CDR1 KGHSH and CDR2 LQKENI. This CDR3 has 11 residues. The CDR3, as DNA: TGTGCCAGCTCCCAAATGAGTGAGCAGTTCTTC. This gives the protein CASSQMSEQFF.

This clone occurred a few times. The genes are TRBV19 and TRBJ2-2; TRBD1 matches at 7 bases. CDR3 length equals 14 residues. Germline lookup yields CDR1 LNHDA and CDR2 SQIVND (reference sequence). The J segment lost 1 base and the V segment lost 11 bases, leaving 7 bases of the junction unmatched. For the CDR3, the DNA is TGTGCCCTTAGGGGGCGGCAGAACACCGGGGAGCTGTTTTTT. It encodes CALRGRQNTGELFF.

V is TRBV2 and J is TRBJ2-2, with 10 positions matching TRBD2. From germline, CDR1 is SNHLY and CDR2 FYNNEI. V shed 8 bases and J 5 bases; nucleotides not matched to a gene: 5. The CDR3 has 14 residues. The CDR3: CASLGLASTGELFF. The CDR3 DNA sequence: TGTGCCAGCCTGGGACTAGCGTCTACCGGGGAGCTGTTTTTT.

The chain employs TRBV4-2 and TRBJ1-6; D is perhaps TRBD1 (6 bases). In germline, CDR1 is LGHNA, CDR2 YNFKEQ. This CDR3 region has 17 residues. With 0 bases removed from V and 5 bases from J, the gap between germline ends came to 14 bases. The CDR3, as DNA: TGTGCCAGCAGCCAAGATTTACGGGGGGCAAATAATTCACCCCTCCACTTT. It encodes CASSQDLRGANNSPLHF.

The V and J genes are TRBV7-2 and TRBJ2-6; possibly TRBD1 for D (5 bases). Germline V gene data show CDR1 as SGHTA and CDR2 as FQGNSA. V lost 5 bases, J lost 0 bases, and 8 bases lay in between. This CDR3 comprises 15 residues. CDR3 sequence: CASSQGVSGANVLTF. Written as DNA, the CDR3 is TGTGCCAGCAGCCAAGGGGTCTCTGGGGCCAACGTCCTGACTTTC.

This chain joins TRBV2 and TRBJ2-2; D is uncertain. V was pared by 8 bases and J by 5 bases, with 15 bases between. This CDR3 region has 14 residues. The germline gives CDR1 SNHLY, CDR2 FYNNEI. The CDR3 reads CASHNKRSTGELFF. The CDR3 coding sequence is TGTGCCAGCCACAACAAGAGGTCGACCGGGGAGCTGTTTTTT.

This chain links TRBV7-9 with TRBJ2-7, with 7 positions matching TRBD1. CDR1 is SEHNR and CDR2 is FQNEAQ in the germline V gene (reference sequence). This CDR3 comprises 15 residues. J was trimmed by 0 bases and V by 4 bases; bases with no gene match: 6. The CDR3 spells CASSSRRTGSYEQYF. In DNA form, the CDR3 reads TGTGCCAGCAGCTCTAGACGGACAGGCTCCTACGAGCAGTACTTC.

V is TRBV6-6 and J is TRBJ1-1, with TRBD1 as a possible D gene (6 bases). The CDR3 is 13 amino acids. Germline CDR1 MNHNY, CDR2 SVGAGI (reference sequence). Trimming removed 0 bases from V and 8 bases from J, with 10 bases in between. The CDR3 nucleotides are TGTGCCAGCAGTTACTCCCAGGGGCACGAAGCTTTCTTT. It yields the protein CASSYSQGHEAFF.

The genes are TRBV6-5 and TRBJ2-5, with a weak D call TRBD1 (5 bases). The V gene's germline CDR1 is MNHEY and CDR2 SVGAGI. The CDR3 runs to 13 residues. Trimming removed 8 bases at V and 5 bases at J, with 15 bases between. This CDR3 is CASGAWGKETQYF. Here the CDR3 DNA reads TGTGCCAGCGGGGCGTGGGGTAAGGAGACCCAGTACTTC.